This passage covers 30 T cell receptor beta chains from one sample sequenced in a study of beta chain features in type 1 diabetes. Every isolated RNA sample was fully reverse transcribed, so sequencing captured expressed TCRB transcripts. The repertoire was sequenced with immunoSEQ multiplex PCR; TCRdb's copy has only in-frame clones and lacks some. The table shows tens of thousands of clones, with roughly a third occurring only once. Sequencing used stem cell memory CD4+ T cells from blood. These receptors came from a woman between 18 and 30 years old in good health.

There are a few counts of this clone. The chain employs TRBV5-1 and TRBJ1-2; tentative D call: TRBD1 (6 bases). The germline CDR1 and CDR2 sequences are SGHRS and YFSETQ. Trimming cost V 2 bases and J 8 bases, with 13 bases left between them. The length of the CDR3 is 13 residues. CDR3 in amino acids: CASSFGGSEGYTF. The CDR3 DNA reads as TGCGCCAGCAGCTTTGGGGGCTCCGAAGGCTACACCTTC.

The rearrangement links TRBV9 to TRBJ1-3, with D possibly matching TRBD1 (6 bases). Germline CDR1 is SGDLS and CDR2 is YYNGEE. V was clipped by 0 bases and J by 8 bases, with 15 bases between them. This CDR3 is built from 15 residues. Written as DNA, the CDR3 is TGTGCCAGCAGCGTAGGCAACAGGGATATAGACACCATATATTTT. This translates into CASSVGNRDIDTIYF.

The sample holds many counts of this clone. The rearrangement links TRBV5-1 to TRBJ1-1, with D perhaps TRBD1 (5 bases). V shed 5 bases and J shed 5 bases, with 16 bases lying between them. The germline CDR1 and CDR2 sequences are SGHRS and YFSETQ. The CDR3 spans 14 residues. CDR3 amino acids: CASRGGQVETEAFF. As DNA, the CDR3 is TGCGCCAGCAGGGGGGGTCAAGTAGAGACTGAAGCTTTCTTT.

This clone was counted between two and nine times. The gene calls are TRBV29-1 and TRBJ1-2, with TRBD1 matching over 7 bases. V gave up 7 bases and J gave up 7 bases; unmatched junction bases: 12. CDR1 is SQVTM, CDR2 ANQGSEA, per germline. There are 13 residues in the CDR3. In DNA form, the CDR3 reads TGCAGCGCCCTATCCACAGGGGCCGGTGGCTACACCTTC. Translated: CSALSTGAGGYTF.

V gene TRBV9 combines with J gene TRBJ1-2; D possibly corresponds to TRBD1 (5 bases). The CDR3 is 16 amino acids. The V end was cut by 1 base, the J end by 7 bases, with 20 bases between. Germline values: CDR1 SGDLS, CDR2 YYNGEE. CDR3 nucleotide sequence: TGTGCCAGCAGCGTACGTCCCGTCAGGGAAACGCGTGGCTACACCTTC. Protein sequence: CASSVRPVRETRGYTF.

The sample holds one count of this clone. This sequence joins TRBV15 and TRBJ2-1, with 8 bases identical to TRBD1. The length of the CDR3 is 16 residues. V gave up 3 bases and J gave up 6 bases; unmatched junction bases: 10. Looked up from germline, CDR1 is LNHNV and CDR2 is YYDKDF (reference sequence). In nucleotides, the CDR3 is TGTGCCACCAGCAGTGTGACAGGGGCGAAATTCAATGAGCAGTTCTTC. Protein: CATSSVTGAKFNEQFF.

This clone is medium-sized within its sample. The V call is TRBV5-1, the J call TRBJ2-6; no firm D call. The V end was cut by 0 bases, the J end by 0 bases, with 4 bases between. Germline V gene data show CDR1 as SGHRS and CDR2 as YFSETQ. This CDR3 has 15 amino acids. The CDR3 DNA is TGCGCCAGCAGCTTGGGAGTCTCTGGGGCCAACGTCCTGACTTTC. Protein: CASSLGVSGANVLTF.

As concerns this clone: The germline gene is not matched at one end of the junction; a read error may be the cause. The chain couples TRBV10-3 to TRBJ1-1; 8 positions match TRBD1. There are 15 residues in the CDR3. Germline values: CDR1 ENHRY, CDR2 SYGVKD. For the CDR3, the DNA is TGTGCCATCAGTGACCAGGGGGCGGAGAACATTGAAGCTTTCTTT. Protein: CAISDQGAENIEAFF.

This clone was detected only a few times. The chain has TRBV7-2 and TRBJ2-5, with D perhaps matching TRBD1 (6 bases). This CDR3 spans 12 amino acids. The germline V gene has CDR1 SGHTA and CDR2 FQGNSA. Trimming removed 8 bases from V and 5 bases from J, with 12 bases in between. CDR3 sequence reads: CASSQGPETQYF. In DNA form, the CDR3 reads TGTGCCAGCTCACAGGGTCCGGAGACCCAGTACTTC.

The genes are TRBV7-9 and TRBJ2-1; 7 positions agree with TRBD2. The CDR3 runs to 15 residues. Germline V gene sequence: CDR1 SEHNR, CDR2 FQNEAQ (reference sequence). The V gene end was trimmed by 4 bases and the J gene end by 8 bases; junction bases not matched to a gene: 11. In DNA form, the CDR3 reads TGTGCCAGCAGCTGGCGGACTAGACTAGGAGATGAGCAGTTCTTC. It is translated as CASSWRTRLGDEQFF.

The DNA for the CDR3 is TGCGCCAGCGGAGGACAGGGTCCGAGAGGCTCCTACGAGCAGTACTTC. Encoded protein: CASGGQGPRGSYEQYF. This chain uses TRBV5-1 with TRBJ2-7, with 8 bases aligning to TRBD1. V dropped 7 bases and J dropped 0; count of bases not matched to a gene: 12. The germline CDR1 and CDR2 sequences are SGHRS and YFSETQ. The CDR3 is made up of 16 amino acids. Full variable domain (remainder filled in from reference TRBV5-1 and TRBJ2-7): KAGVTQTPRYLIKTRGQQVTLSCSPISGHRSVSWYQQTPGQGLQFLFEYFSETQRNKGNFPGRFSGRQFSNSRSEMNVSTLELGDSALYLCASGGQGPRGSYEQYFGPGTRLTVT.

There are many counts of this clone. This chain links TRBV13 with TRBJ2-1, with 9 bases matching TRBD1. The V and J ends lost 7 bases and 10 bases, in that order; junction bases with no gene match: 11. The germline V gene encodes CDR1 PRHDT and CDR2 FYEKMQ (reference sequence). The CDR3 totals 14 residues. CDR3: CASNRGQGSREQFF. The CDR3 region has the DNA TGTGCCAGCAACAGGGGGCAGGGGAGTCGGGAGCAGTTCTTC.

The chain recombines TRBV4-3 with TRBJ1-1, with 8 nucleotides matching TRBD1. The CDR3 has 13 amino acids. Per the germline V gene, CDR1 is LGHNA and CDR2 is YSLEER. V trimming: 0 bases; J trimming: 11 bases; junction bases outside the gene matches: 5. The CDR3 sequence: CASSQDLDRDAFF. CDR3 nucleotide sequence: TGCGCCAGCAGCCAAGATCTGGACAGGGATGCTTTCTTT.

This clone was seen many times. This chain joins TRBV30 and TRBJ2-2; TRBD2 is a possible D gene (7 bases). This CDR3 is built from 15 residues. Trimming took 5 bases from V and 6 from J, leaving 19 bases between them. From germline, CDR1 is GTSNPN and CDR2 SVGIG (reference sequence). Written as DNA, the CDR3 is TGTGCCTGGCAGAAGGGGGGGAATATCGCCGGGGAGCTGTTTTTT. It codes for CAWQKGGNIAGELFF.

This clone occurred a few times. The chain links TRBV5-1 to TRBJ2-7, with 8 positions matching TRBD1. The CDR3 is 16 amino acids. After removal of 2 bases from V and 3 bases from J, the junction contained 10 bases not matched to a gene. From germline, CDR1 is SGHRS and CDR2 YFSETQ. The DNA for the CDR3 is TGCGCCAGCAGCTTCACTTCGGGACAGGTCATCTACGAGCAGTACTTC. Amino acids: CASSFTSGQVIYEQYF.

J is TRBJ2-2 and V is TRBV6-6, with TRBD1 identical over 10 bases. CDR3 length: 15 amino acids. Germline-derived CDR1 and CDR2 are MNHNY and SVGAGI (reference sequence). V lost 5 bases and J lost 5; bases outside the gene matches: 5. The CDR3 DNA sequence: TGTGCCAGCAGTCCCCGGGACAGGGGAACCGGGGAGCTGTTTTTT. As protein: CASSPRDRGTGELFF.

As DNA, the CDR3 is TGTGCCAGCAGCCCCCGGCTAGCGGGTCTCAACAATGAGCAGTTCTTC. This translates into CASSPRLAGLNNEQFF. V and J are TRBV7-8 and TRBJ2-1; 8 nucleotides line up with TRBD2. In germline, CDR1 is SGHVS, CDR2 FQNEAQ. The CDR3 loop spans 16 amino acids. V gave up 5 bases and J gave up 5 bases; unmatched junction bases: 11.

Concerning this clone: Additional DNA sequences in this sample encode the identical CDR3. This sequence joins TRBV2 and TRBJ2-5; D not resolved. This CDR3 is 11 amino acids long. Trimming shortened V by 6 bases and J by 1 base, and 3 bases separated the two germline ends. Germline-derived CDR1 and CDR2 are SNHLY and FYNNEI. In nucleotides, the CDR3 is TGTGCCAGCAGCGGCCAAGAGACCCAGTACTTC. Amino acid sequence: CASSGQETQYF.

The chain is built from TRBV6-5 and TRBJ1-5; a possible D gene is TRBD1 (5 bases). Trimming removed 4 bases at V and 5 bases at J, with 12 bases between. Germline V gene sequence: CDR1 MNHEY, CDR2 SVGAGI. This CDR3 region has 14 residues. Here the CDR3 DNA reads TGTGCCAGCAGTTTGACGGGGGTCGATCAGCCCCAGCATTTT. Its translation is CASSLTGVDQPQHF.

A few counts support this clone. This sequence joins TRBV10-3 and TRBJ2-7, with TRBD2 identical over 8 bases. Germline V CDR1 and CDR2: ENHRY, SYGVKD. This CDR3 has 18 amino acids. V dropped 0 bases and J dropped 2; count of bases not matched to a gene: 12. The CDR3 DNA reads TGTGCCATCAGTGAGTCAAGCGGGAGAAGAAAGGAAACCTACGAGCAGTACTTC. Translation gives CAISESSGRRKETYEQYF.

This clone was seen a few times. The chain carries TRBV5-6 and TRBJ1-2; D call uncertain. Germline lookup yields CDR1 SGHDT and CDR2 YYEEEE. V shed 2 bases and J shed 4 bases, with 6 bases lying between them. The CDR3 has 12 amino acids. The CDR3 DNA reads TGTGCCAGCAGCTTAGAGGGCTATGGCTACACCTTC. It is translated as CASSLEGYGYTF.

Here the CDR3 DNA reads TGTGCCAGCTCTTCACAACAGGGAACCTACGAGCAGTACTTC. Amino acids: CASSSQQGTYEQYF. The chain couples TRBV18 to TRBJ2-7; perhaps TRBD1 as D (6 bases). Deletions cut 6 bases from V and 2 bases from J, with 14 bases between. Germline lookup yields CDR1 KGHSH and CDR2 LQKENI. This CDR3 comprises 14 residues.

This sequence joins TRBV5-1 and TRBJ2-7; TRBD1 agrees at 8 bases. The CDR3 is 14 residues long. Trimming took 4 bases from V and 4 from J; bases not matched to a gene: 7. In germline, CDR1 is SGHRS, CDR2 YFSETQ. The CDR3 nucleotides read TGCGCCAGCAGCACAGACAGGGGTCGATACGAGCAGTACTTC. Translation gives CASSTDRGRYEQYF.

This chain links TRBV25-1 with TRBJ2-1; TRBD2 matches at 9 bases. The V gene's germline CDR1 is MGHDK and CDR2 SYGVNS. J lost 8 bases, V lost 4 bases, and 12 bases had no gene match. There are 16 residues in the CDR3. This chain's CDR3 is CASSAFSGSKIDEQFF. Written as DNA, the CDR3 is TGTGCCAGCAGTGCCTTTAGCGGGAGTAAAATCGATGAGCAGTTCTTC.

The CDR3 bases are TGTGCCAGCAGCTATACAGGGGTTACTGGAAACACCATATATTTT. This encodes CASSYTGVTGNTIYF. V usage is TRBV7-9 and J usage is TRBJ1-3, with 7 bases aligning to TRBD1. The germline V gene has CDR1 SEHNR and CDR2 FQNEAQ (reference sequence). Losses at the gene ends were 4 bases for V and 2 bases for J; bases not matched to a gene: 5. The CDR3 has 15 amino acids. Variable domain in full (rest from reference TRBV7-9 and TRBJ1-3): DTGVSQNPRHKITKRGQNVTFRCDPISEHNRLYWYRQTLGQGPEFLTYFQNEAQLEKSRLLSDRFSAERPKGSFSTLEIQRTEQGDSAMYLCASSYTGVTGNTIYFGEGSWLTVV.

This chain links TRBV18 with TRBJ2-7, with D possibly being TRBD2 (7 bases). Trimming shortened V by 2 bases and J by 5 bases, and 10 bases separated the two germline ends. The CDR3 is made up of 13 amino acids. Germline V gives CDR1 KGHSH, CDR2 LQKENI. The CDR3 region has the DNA TGTGCCAGCTCACCAAGGGAGGGGGACGAGCAGTACTTC. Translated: CASSPREGDEQYF. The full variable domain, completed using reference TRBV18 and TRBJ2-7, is NAGVMQNPRHLVRRRGQEARLRCSPMKGHSHVYWYRQLPEEGLKFMVYLQKENIIDESGMPKERFSAEFPKEGPSILRIQQVVRGDSAAYFCASSPREGDEQYFGPGTRLTVT.

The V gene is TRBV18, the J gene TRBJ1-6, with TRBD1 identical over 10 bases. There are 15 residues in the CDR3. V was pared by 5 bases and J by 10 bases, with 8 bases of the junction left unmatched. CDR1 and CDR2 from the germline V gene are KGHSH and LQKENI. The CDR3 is CASSTTGTGDSPLHF. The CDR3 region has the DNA TGTGCCAGCTCAACGACCGGGACAGGGGACTCACCCCTCCACTTT.

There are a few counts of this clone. DNA of the CDR3: TGCGCCAGCAGCTTGGGGACTAGCGGTGGCGAGCAGTACTTC. It yields the protein CASSLGTSGGEQYF. This chain connects TRBV5-1 to TRBJ2-7; 10 positions match TRBD2. Germline V gives CDR1 SGHRS, CDR2 YFSETQ. The CDR3 covers 14 residues. Losses at the gene ends were 0 bases for V and 6 bases for J; bases not matched to a gene: 3.

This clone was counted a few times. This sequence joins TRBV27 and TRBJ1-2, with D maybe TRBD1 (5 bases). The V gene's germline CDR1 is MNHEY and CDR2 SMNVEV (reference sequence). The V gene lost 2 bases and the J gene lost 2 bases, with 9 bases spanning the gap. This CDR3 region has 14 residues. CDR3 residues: CASSLGHLNYGYTF. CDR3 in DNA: TGTGCCAGCAGTTTAGGACACCTGAACTATGGCTACACCTTC.

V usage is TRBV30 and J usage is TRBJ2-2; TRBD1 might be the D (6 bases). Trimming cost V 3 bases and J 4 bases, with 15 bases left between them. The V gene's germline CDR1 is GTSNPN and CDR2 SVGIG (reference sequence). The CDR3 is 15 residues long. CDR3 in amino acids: CAWRRGGGVTGELFF. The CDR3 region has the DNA TGTGCCTGGAGAAGAGGGGGTGGGGTCACCGGGGAGCTGTTTTTT.